This T cell receptor (beta chain) was captured in a study of OX40 agonist ivuxolimab in advanced cancers. Overall study context: The dose-escalation group included hepatocellular carcinoma, melanoma, renal cell carcinoma and head and neck cancer.

General study points: The antigens recognized by the expanded peripheral T cells, that is their antigen specificity, were not determined.

There are a few counts of this clone. What it binds is not known. Germline V gene sequence: CDR1 SQVTM, CDR2 ANQGSEA. The trim removed 1 base at V and 7 bases at J, leaving 15 bases unmatched. The CDR3 extends over 17 amino acids. The table came from immunoSEQ multiplex PCR; TCRdb's copy has only in-frame clones and leaves some out. The sample consists of about 120,000 clones, more than 80% of them appearing once. The rearrangement uses TRBV29-1 and TRBJ2-1; TRBD2 matches at 8 bases. Source: CD4+ or CD8+ T cells sorted from blood, taken in a trial of the OX40 agonist ivuxolimab. This TCR was recovered from an adult with an advanced solid tumor such as melanoma, head and neck, liver or kidney cancer. The CDR3 DNA sequence: TGCAGCGTTGAAGGGCTCGCACAGCGGGGGTTTATGAATGAGCAGTTCTTC. It is translated as CSVEGLAQRGFMNEQFF.